Presented here are 11 T cell receptor beta chains from one specimen sequenced in a study of CD8 T cells in Susac syndrome. Reverse transcription used about 0.45 to 1 ug RNA and random hexamers. TCRdb ran MiXCR on the immunoSEQ multiplex PCR reads and lists one entry per CDR3 protein. The table includes around 95,000 distinct CDR3 sequences, 95% detected once. The sample was CD8+ T cells from PBMCs. The source of these receptors is a human donor with Susac syndrome.

This chain links TRBV25-1 with TRBJ1-1, with D possibly being TRBD1 (5 bases). The CDR3 covers 13 residues. V was shortened by 3 bases and J by 8 bases, with 13 bases between the two germline ends. In germline, CDR1 is MGHDK, CDR2 SYGVNS. The CDR3 loop is CASSDGTRHEAFF. CDR3 sequence (DNA): TGTGCCAGCAGTGATGGGACCCGTCACGAAGCTTTCTTT.

The chain uses TRBV15 and TRBJ2-7, with D unclear. The CDR3 consists of 14 residues. The germline CDR1 and CDR2 sequences are LNHNV and YYDKDF (reference sequence). V lost 0 bases, J lost 2 bases, and 8 bases lay in between. As DNA, the CDR3 is TGTGCCACCAGCAGAGATGCCGGAGCCTACGAGCAGTACTTC. Translation gives CATSRDAGAYEQYF.

This chain uses TRBV14 with TRBJ1-2; possibly TRBD1 for D (5 bases). CDR3 length: 14 amino acids. Germline CDR1 SGHDN, CDR2 FVKESK. V lost 5 bases and J lost 4, with 14 bases in between. In nucleotides, the CDR3 is TGTGCCAGCAGCGCAGTGTGGGGACTCTATGGCTACACCTTC. This sequence encodes CASSAVWGLYGYTF.

The chain combines TRBV4-1 with TRBJ2-1; TRBD2 agrees at 8 bases. CDR3 length: 17 amino acids. J lost 8 bases, V lost 4 bases, and 16 bases had no gene match. CDR1 is MGHRA and CDR2 is YSYEKL in the germline V gene. The CDR3 here is CASSLRSAGEYSDEQFF. Written as DNA, the CDR3 is TGCGCCAGCAGCCTACGGTCAGCGGGAGAGTATTCCGATGAGCAGTTCTTC.

The chain employs TRBV24-1 and TRBJ2-3; TRBD2 agrees at 13 bases. This CDR3 is 16 amino acids long. In germline, CDR1 is KGHDR, CDR2 SFDVKD. Germline trimming cut 5 bases from V and 3 bases from J; bases unmatched to any gene: 4. CDR3 amino acids: CATSGPTSGGTDTQYF. The CDR3 nucleotides are TGTGCCACCAGTGGCCCGACTAGCGGGGGGACAGATACGCAGTATTTT.

This clonotype came up once. The chain recombines TRBV4-1 with TRBJ2-7, with 10 bases aligning to TRBD2. The V segment lost 6 bases and the J segment 2 bases; nucleotides outside the gene matches: 7. CDR3 size: 15 residues. CDR1 and CDR2 (germline): MGHRA, YSYEKL. CDR3 protein: CASSPAAGGAYEQYF. The DNA for the CDR3 is TGCGCCAGCAGTCCGGCAGCGGGGGGGGCCTACGAGCAGTACTTC.

The chain is built from TRBV12-3 or TRBV12-4 and TRBJ2-4; TRBD1 might be the D (6 bases). Trimming removed 7 bases at V and 13 bases at J, with 17 bases between. This CDR3 contains 12 residues. CDR3 protein: CASTSGRTAQYF. The CDR3, as DNA: TGTGCCAGCACCTCCGGAAGGACAGCCCAGTACTTC.

J is TRBJ2-2 and V is TRBV5-4; D may be TRBD2 (6 bases). Deletions cut 6 bases from V and 4 bases from J, with 22 bases between. This CDR3 spans 17 amino acids. Germline V CDR1 and CDR2: SGHNT, YYREEE (reference sequence). The CDR3 nucleotides are TGTGCCAGCATCCAATTGAGGGGCGGGACTTTCACCGGGGAGCTGTTTTTT. Its translation: CASIQLRGGTFTGELFF.

The chain links TRBV7-9 to TRBJ2-1; 13 bases are a match to TRBD2. The CDR3 has 16 amino acids. CDR1 is SEHNR and CDR2 is FQNEAQ in the germline V gene (reference sequence). J was trimmed by 5 bases and V by 6 bases; bases with no gene match: 7. CDR3 sequence (DNA): TGTGCCAGCAGACTTCTCGGACTAGCGGGGGACAATGAGCAGTTCTTC. Translation: CASRLLGLAGDNEQFF.

The genes are TRBV12-3 or TRBV12-4 and TRBJ1-2; 8 bases agree with TRBD1. CDR3 length equals 15 residues. Trimming cost V 6 bases and J 4 bases; bases outside gene matches: 10. CDR3 in amino acids: CASRQDRVSAYGYTF. For the CDR3, the DNA is TGTGCCAGCAGACAGGACAGGGTTTCCGCCTATGGCTACACCTTC.

The sample holds a few counts of this clonotype. The rearrangement uses TRBV7-2 and TRBJ1-1; D uncertain. This CDR3 is 14 amino acids long. Per the germline V gene, CDR1 is SGHTA and CDR2 is FQGNSA. Deletions cut 1 base from V and 3 bases from J, with 9 bases between. The CDR3 DNA is TGTGCCAGCAGCTTAGTGCCCGGGGACACTGAAGCTTTCTTT. The encoded protein is CASSLVPGDTEAFF.